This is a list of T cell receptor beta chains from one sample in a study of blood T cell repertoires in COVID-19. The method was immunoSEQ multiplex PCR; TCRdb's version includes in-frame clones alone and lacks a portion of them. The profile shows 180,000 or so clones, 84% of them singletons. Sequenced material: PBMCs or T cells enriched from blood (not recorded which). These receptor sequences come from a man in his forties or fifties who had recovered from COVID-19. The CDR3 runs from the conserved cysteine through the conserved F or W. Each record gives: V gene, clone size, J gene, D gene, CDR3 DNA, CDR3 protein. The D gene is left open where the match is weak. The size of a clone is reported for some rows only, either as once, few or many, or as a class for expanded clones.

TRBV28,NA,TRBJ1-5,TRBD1,TGTGCCAGCAGTCCCTCGACAGGGGGCAATCAGCCCCAGCATTTT,CASSPSTGGNQPQHF
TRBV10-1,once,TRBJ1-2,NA,TGCGCCAGCAGTAATGCAGGGGTGTCTGGCTACACCTTC,CASSNAGVSGYTF
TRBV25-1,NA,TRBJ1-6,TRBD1,TGTGCCAGCAGTGAATATGGCAGGGGGGATTCACCCCTCCACTTT,CASSEYGRGDSPLHF
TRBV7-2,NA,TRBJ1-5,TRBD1,TGTGCCAGCAGCTCGGACAGGGGATGGGAAAGCAATCAGCCCCAGCATTTT,CASSSDRGWESNQPQHF
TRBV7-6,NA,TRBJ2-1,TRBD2,TGTGCCAGCAGCTTACTAGCGGGGCTGTACAATGAGCAGTTCTTC,CASSLLAGLYNEQFF
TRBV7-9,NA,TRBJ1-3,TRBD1,TGTGCCAGCAGCATAAGGACAGGGGGAGGAAACACCATATATTTT,CASSIRTGGGNTIYF
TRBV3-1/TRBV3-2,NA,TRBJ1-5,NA,TGTGCCAGCAGCCGCAACCAGGGGAGCAATCAGCCCCAGCATTTT,CASSRNQGSNQPQHF
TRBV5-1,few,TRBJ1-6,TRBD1,TGCGCCAGCAGCCCCGCGGGACAGGGTATTGGGTCACCCCTCCACTTT,CASSPAGQGIGSPLHF
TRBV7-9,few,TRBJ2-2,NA,TGTGCCAGCAGCTGGGCGGGACAGGGGGAGCTGTTTTTT,CASSWAGQGELFF
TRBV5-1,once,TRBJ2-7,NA,TGCGCCAGCAGCTTGGTGGCCAGGCTCTTTGGCGAGCAGTACTTC,CASSLVARLFGEQYF
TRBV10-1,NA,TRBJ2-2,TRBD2,TGCGCCAGCAGAGCGGGGGAGCTCACCGGGGAGCTGTTTTTT,CASRAGELTGELFF
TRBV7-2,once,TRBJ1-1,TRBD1,TGTGCCAGCAGTCGGCGGGCAGGGGGGCCCGGGGGTCGATTTCCTGAAGCTTTCTTT,CASSRRAGGPGGRFPEAFF
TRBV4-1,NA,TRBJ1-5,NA,TGCGCCAGCAGCCAACTCTACTCTATCGGCAATCAGCCCCAGCATTTT,CASSQLYSIGNQPQHF
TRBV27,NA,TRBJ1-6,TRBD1,TGTGCCAGCAGGACCCGGGACAGGGGTATGAATTCACCCCTCCACTTT,CASRTRDRGMNSPLHF
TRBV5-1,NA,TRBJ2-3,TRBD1,TGCGCCAGCATCATGCGGGACAGGCGCACAGATACGCAGTATTTT,CASIMRDRRTDTQYF
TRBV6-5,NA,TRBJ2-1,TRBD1,TGTGCCAGCAGACTCGACAGGGGCCGATACAATGAGCAGTTCTTC,CASRLDRGRYNEQFF
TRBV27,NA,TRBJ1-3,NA,TGTGCCAGCAAAAGAGGTCAGGGTTTGGACACCATATATTTT,CASKRGQGLDTIYF
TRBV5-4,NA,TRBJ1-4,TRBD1,TGTGCCAGCAGCAAAGGACAGGGTACAACTAATGAAAAACTGTTTTTT,CASSKGQGTTNEKLFF
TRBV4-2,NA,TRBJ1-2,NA,TGTGCCAGCAGCCTCCGGGAGGGAACTAACTATGGCTACACCTTC,CASSLREGTNYGYTF
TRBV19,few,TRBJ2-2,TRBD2,TGTGCCAGTAGTATAGTTGGACTAGCGGGGGGGCCTTACACCGGGGAGCTGTTTTTT,CASSIVGLAGGPYTGELFF
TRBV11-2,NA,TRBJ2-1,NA,TGTGCCAGCAGACAGGCGAACAATGAGCAGTTCTTC,CASRQANNEQFF
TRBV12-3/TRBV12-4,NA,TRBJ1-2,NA,TGTGCCAGCAGTTTCCAGGGCCTCGGCTACACCTTC,CASSFQGLGYTF